The source of this T cell receptor (beta chain) is a study of CD8+ T cells in alopecia areata. V was shortened by 0 bases and J by 1 base, with 10 bases between the two germline ends. CDR1 is LGHNA, CDR2 YNFKEQ, per germline. This CDR3 has 16 residues. Regarding treatment: oral pan-JAK inhibitor, 5-10 mg twice daily. Investigators isolated RNA and reverse transcribed it into cDNA to act as the sequencing template. The repertoire was sequenced with immunoSEQ multiplex PCR; TCRdb's copy has only in-frame clones and lacks some. The sample records roughly 140,000 clones, approximately 85% being singletons.

The rearrangement uses TRBV4-2 and TRBJ2-4; TRBD1 is a possible D gene (7 bases). The material was CD8+ T cells sorted from blood, obtained at week 4, from a patient treated with tofacitinib. The source is a human donor with alopecia areata. CDR3 residues: CASSQEPGGAKNIQYF. The CDR3, as DNA: TGTGCCAGCAGCCAAGAGCCAGGGGGGGCCAAAAACATTCAGTACTTC.